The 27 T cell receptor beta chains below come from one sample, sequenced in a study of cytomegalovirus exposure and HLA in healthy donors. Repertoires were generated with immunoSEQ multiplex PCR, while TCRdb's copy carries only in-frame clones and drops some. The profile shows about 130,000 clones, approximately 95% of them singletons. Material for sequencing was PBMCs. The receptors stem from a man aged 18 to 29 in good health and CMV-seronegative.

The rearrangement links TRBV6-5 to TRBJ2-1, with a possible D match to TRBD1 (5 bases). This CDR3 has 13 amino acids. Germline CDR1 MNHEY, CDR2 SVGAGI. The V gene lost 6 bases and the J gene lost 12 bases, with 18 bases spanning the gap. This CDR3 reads CASSQPGAGWQFF. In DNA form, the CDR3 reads TGTGCCAGCAGCCAACCTGGGGCCGGTTGGCAGTTCTTC.

CDR3 sequence reads: CASSPRLTGYPEAFF. The CDR3 DNA reads as TGTGCCAGCAGTCCGCGATTGACAGGCTACCCTGAAGCTTTCTTT. This chain connects TRBV6-5 to TRBJ1-1; the D gene is possibly TRBD1 (6 bases). V shed 5 bases and J shed 6 bases, with 19 bases lying between them. CDR3 size: 15 residues. Germline assignment: CDR1 MNHEY and CDR2 SVGAGI.

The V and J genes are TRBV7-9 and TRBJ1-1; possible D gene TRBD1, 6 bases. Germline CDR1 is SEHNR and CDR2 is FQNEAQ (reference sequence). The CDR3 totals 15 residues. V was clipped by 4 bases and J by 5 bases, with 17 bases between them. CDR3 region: CASSSSRGRETEAFF. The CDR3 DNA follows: TGTGCCAGCAGCTCGAGCAGGGGCCGGGAAACTGAAGCTTTCTTT.

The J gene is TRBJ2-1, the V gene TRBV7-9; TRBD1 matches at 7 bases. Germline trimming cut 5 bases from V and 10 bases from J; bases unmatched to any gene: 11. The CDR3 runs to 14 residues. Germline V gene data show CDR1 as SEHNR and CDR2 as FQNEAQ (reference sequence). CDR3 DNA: TGTGCCAGCAGCCCCCCCGGACAGGTTGGCGAGCAGTTCTTC. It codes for CASSPPGQVGEQFF.

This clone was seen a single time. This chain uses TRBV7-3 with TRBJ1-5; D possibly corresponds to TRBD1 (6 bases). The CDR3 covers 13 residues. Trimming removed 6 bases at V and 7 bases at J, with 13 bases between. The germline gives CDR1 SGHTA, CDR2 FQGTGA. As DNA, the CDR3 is TGTGCCAGCAGTCCACAGGGCGGACAGCCCCAGCATTTT. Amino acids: CASSPQGGQPQHF.

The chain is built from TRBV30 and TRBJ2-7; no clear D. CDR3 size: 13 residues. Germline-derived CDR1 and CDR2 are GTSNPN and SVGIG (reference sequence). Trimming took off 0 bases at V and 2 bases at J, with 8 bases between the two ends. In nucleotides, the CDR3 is TGTGCCTGGAGTGTATCCGGTGCCTACGAGCAGTACTTC. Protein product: CAWSVSGAYEQYF.

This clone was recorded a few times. In DNA, the CDR3 is TGTGCCAGCAGCCCACGGGGGGATTACACTGAAGCTTTCTTT. Its protein is CASSPRGDYTEAFF. The chain combines TRBV5-8 with TRBJ1-1; tentatively, D is TRBD1 (5 bases). The CDR3 length is 14 residues. The germline V gene has CDR1 SGHTS and CDR2 YDEGEE. Trimming left V 4 bases short and J 3 bases short, with 13 bases between.

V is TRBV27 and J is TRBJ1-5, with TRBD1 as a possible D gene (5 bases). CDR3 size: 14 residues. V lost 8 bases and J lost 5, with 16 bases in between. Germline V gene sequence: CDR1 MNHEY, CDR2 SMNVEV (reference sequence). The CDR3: CASGGDGTYQPQHF. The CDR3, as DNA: TGTGCCAGCGGAGGGGACGGAACTTATCAGCCCCAGCATTTT.

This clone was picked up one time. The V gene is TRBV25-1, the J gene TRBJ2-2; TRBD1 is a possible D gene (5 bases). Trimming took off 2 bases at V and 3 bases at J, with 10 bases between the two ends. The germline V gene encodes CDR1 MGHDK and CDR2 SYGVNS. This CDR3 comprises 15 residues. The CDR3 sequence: CASSEGKTDTGELFF. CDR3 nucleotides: TGTGCCAGCAGTGAAGGGAAGACAGACACCGGGGAGCTGTTTTTT.

The CDR3 DNA is TGTGCCAGTAGTAGCGACAGGCTAAGTGCTGAAGCTTTCTTT. Protein: CASSSDRLSAEAFF. The V and J genes are TRBV19 and TRBJ1-1; D is perhaps TRBD1 (6 bases). Germline assignment: CDR1 LNHDA and CDR2 SQIVND (reference sequence). This CDR3 contains 14 residues. V was clipped by 4 bases and J by 6 bases, with 15 bases between them.

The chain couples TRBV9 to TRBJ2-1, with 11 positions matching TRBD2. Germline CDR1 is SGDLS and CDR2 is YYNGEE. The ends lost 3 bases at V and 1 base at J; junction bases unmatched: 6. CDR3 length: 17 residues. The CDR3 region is CASSAGLAGGSYNEQFF. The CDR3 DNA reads TGTGCCAGCAGCGCGGGTCTAGCGGGAGGATCCTACAATGAGCAGTTCTTC.

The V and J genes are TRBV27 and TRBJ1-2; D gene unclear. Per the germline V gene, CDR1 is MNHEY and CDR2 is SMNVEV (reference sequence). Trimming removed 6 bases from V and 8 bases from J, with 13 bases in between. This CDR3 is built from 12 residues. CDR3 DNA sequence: TGTGCCAGCAGCACAACCGCGGGGGGCTACACCTTC. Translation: CASSTTAGGYTF.

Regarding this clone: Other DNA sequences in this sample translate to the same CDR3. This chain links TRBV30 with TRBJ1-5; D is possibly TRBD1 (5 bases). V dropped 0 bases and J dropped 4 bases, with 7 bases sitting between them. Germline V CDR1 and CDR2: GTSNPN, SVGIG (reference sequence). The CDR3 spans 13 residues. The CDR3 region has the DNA TGTGCCTGGAGTGTACGGGGGAATCAGCCCCAGCATTTT. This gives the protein CAWSVRGNQPQHF.

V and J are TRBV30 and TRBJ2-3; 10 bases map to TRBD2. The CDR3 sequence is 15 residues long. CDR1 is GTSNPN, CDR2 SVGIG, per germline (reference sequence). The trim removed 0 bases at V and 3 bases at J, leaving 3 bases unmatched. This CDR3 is CAWSVAGGVTDTQYF. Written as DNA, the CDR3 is TGTGCCTGGAGTGTAGCGGGGGGGGTAACAGATACGCAGTATTTT.

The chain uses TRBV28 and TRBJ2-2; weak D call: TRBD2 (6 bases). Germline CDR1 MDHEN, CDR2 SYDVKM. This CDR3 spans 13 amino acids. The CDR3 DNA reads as TGTGCAGGCGGGGCGACGGGTACCGGGGAGCTGTTTTTT. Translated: CAGGATGTGELFF.

CDR3 coding DNA: TGTGCCAGCAGCGGGGGCTCCCGTCCCACTGAAGCTTTCTTT. This sequence encodes CASSGGSRPTEAFF. V and J are TRBV9 and TRBJ1-1, with D perhaps TRBD1 (5 bases). The CDR3 spans 14 residues. Trimming shortened V by 3 bases and J by 4 bases, and 13 bases separated the two germline ends. The germline CDR1 and CDR2 sequences are SGDLS and YYNGEE.

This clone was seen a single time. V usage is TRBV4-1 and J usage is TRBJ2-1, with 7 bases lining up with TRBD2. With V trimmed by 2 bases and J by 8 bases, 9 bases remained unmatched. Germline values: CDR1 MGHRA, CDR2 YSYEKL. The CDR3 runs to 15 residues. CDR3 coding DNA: TGCGCCAGCAGCCAATCGCCACTGGGGGGGGATGAGCAGTTCTTC. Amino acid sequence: CASSQSPLGGDEQFF.

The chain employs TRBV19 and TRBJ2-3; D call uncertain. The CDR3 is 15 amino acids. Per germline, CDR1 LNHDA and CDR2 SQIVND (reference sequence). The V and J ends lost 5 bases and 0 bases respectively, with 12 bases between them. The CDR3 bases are TGTGCCAGTAGTGATTCACCGGGTAGCACAGATACGCAGTATTTT. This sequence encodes CASSDSPGSTDTQYF.

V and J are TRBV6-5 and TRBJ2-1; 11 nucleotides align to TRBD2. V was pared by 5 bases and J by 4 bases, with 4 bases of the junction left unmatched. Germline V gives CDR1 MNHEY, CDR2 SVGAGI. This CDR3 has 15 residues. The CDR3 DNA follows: TGTGCCAGCAGTCCCAGACTAGCGGGATACAATGAGCAGTTCTTC. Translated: CASSPRLAGYNEQFF.

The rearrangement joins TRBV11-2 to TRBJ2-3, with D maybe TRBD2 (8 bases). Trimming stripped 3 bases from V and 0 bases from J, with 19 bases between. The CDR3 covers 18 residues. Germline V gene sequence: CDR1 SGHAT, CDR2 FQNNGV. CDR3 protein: CASSFRGELAGSTDTQYF. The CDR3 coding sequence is TGTGCCAGCAGCTTCAGGGGGGAGTTAGCGGGGAGCACAGATACGCAGTATTTT.

The CDR3 here is CASSFFQDTEAFF. CDR3 nucleotide sequence: TGTGCCAGCAGTTTTTTCCAGGACACTGAAGCTTTCTTT. V and J are TRBV28 and TRBJ1-1; D unresolved. Germline CDR1 reads MDHEN; CDR2 reads SYDVKM. V was pared by 3 bases and J by 3 bases, with 8 bases between. CDR3 length: 13 residues. Full variable domain (missing parts from reference TRBV28 and TRBJ1-1): DVKVTQSSRYLVKRTGEKVFLECVQDMDHENMFWYRQDPGLGLRLIYFSYDVKMKEKGDIPEGYSVSREKKERFSLILESASTNQTSMYLCASSFFQDTEAFFGQGTRLTVV.

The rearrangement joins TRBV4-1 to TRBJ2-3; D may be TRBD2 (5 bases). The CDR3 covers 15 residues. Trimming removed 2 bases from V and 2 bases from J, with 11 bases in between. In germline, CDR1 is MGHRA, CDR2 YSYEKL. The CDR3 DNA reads TGCGCCAGCAGCCAAACAGCGGTTGTCACAGATACGCAGTATTTT. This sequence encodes CASSQTAVVTDTQYF.

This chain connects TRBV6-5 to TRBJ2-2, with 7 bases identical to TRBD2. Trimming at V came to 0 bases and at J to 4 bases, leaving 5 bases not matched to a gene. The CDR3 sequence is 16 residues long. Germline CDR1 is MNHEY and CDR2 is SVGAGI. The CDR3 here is CASSYSSGVLTGELFF. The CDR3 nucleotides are TGTGCCAGCAGTTACTCAAGCGGGGTTCTCACCGGGGAGCTGTTTTTT.

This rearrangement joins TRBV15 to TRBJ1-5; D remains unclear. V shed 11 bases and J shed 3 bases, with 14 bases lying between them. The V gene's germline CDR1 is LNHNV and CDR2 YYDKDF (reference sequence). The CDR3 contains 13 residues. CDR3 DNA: TGTGCCTCCGGGAAGTCTCCCAATCAGCCCCAGCATTTT. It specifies CASGKSPNQPQHF. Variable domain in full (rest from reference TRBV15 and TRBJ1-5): DAMVIQNPRYQVTQFGKPVTLSCSQTLNHNVMYWYQQKSSQAPKLLFHYYDKDFNNEADTPDNFQSRRPNTSFCFLDIRSPGLGDTAMYLCASGKSPNQPQHFGDGTRLSIL.

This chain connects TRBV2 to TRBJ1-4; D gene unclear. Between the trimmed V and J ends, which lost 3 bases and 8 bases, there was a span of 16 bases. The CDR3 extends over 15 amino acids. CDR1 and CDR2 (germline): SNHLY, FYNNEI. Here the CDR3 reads CASSDMGPIYEKLFF. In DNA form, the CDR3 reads TGTGCCAGCAGTGATATGGGCCCGATCTACGAAAAACTGTTTTTT.

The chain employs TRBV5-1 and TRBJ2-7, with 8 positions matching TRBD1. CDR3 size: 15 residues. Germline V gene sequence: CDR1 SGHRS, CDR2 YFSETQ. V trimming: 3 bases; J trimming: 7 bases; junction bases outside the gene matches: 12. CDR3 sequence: CASSYGQGHLGEQYF. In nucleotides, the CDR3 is TGCGCCAGCAGCTACGGACAGGGACATTTGGGGGAGCAGTACTTC.

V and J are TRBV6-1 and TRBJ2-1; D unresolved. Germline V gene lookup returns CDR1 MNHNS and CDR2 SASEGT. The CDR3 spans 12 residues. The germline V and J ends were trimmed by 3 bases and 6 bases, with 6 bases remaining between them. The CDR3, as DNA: TGTGCCAGCAGTGATAGAGGCAATGAGCAGTTCTTC. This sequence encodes CASSDRGNEQFF.